This TCR beta chain appears in the sequencing data of a study of blood T cells in healthy people across ages. A second PCR, run for roughly 7 to 11 cycles, used a sample-barcoded 5' primer plus a J-beta primer mix. Each cDNA molecule, via a template-switch adaptor with 12 random nucleotides, was tagged. TCRdb re-called the 5' RACE reads through MiXCR, storing one row per CDR3 protein. The top ten hold about a fifth of the sample, which has 550,000 to 600,000 distinct CDR3 sequences, 27% seen once. Per germline, CDR1 SGHAT and CDR2 FQNNGV. This CDR3 region has 14 residues. Germline trimming cut 4 bases from V and 6 bases from J; bases unmatched to any gene: 6. Points on this clonotype: Its antigen is currently unknown.

Study-wide points: Per-million-T-cell TCR beta diversity fell roughly linearly with age.

This TCR was recovered from a woman aged 70-85 years in good health. The sample was blood. The chain recombines TRBV11-2 with TRBJ2-1, with TRBD1 matching over 7 bases. As DNA, the CDR3 is TGTGCCAGCAGCTCCGGGACAGTGCGCAATGAGCAGTTCTTC. As protein: CASSSGTVRNEQFF.